These T cell receptor beta chains were read from a single sample in a study of cytomegalovirus exposure and HLA in healthy donors. The table came from immunoSEQ multiplex PCR; TCRdb's copy has only in-frame clones and leaves some out. Of some 120,000 clones in the sample, 95% to 97% are singletons; the top ten hold 1.5% to 2%. The specimen was PBMCs. These receptors were taken from a man aged 18 to 29 in good health and CMV-seronegative. CDR3s include the opening cysteine and the closing phenylalanine or tryptophan. The D gene is left open where the match is weak. The listing skips clone size in some rows; elsewhere it reads once, few, many or a size class.

>TRBV6-1|-|-|TRBJ1-1
TGTGCCAGCATGGGGACACTGAACACTGAAGCTTTCTTT
CASMGTLNTEAFF
>TRBV7-8|-|few|TRBJ1-5
TGTGCCAGCAGCTCCGCAGGGAAGCCCCAGCATTTT
CASSSAGKPQHF
>TRBV19|TRBD1|-|TRBJ2-5
TGTGCCAGTAGTGACAGGGGTCCTCAAGAGACCCAGTACTTC
CASSDRGPQETQYF
>TRBV11-1|TRBD2|-|TRBJ2-3
TGTGCCAGCAGCTTAAGGCGGGAGGGCACAGATACGCAGTATTTT
CASSLRREGTDTQYF
>TRBV30|-|-|TRBJ2-7
TGTGCCCGTAACTCAGGGGCCGGAGAGCAGTACTTC
CARNSGAGEQYF
>TRBV5-8|-|-|TRBJ1-4
TGTGCCAGTAGCCGTACGGGTAATTTTGAAAAACTGTTTTTT
CASSRTGNFEKLFF
>TRBV7-2|-|-|TRBJ1-5
TGTGCCAGCAGCTTACTTGGACAGCCTCAGCCCCAGCATTTT
CASSLLGQPQPQHF
>TRBV28|TRBD1|-|TRBJ1-1
TGTGCCAGCACCTTGGGACAGGACACTGAAGCTTTCTTT
CASTLGQDTEAFF
>TRBV19|TRBD1|-|TRBJ1-2
TGTGCCAGTAGTTTGGTCGGGACAGCTAATGGCTACACCTTC
CASSLVGTANGYTF
>TRBV6-5|TRBD1|-|TRBJ1-5
TGTGCCAGCAGTTACCCGGGACAGCTAAATCAGCCCCAGCATTTT
CASSYPGQLNQPQHF
>TRBV5-1|TRBD2|-|TRBJ2-2
TGCGCCAGCAGCTCACGACTAGCGGGAGGCACCGGGGAGCTGTTTTTT
CASSSRLAGGTGELFF
>TRBV6-5|TRBD2|-|TRBJ2-5
TGTGCCAGCAGTTACGCGGGAGCGGGGGAGACCCAGTACTTC
CASSYAGAGETQYF
>TRBV5-4|TRBD2|-|TRBJ2-7
TGTGCCACAGGAGGGCCTAGCGGGTTGCACGAGCAGTACTTC
CATGGPSGLHEQYF
>TRBV2|-|-|TRBJ1-2
TGTGCCAGCAGTACAGGGACTAACTATGGCTACACCTTC
CASSTGTNYGYTF
>TRBV9|TRBD1|-|TRBJ1-2
TGTGCCAGCAGCGTAGGGACAGGGGGCTACTATGGCTACACCTTC
CASSVGTGGYYGYTF
>TRBV5-1|-|once|TRBJ2-3
TGCGCCAGCAGCTGGGGCGATACGCAGTATTTT
CASSWGDTQYF
>TRBV21-1|-|-|TRBJ2-1
TGTGCCAGCAGCACCCGCTCCTTGCGCTTCTCCTACAATGAGCAGTTCTTC
CASSTRSLRFSYNEQFF